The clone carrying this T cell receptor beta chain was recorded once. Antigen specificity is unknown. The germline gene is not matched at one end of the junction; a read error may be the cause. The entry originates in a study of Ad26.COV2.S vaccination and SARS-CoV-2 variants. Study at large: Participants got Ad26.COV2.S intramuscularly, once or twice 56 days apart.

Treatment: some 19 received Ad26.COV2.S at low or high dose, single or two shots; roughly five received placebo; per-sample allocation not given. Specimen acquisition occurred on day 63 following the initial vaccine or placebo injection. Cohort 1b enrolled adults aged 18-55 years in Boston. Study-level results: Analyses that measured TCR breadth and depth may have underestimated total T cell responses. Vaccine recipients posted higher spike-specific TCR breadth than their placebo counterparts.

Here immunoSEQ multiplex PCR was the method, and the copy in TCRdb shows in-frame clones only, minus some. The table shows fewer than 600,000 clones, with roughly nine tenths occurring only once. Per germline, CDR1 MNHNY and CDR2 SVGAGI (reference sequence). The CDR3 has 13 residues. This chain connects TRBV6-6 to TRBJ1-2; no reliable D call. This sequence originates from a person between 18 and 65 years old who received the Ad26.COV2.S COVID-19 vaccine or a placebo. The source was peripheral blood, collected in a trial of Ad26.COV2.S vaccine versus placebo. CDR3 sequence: CASRGGTKYGYTF. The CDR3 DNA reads TGTGCCAGCAGGGGAGGCACTAAGTATGGCTACACCTTC.